Listed here are 8 T cell receptor beta chains from one sample, sequenced in a study of CD8+ T cells in alopecia areata. The authors extracted RNA and reverse transcribed it into cDNA as the sequencing template. Assay: immunoSEQ multiplex PCR; the TCRdb copy retains only in-frame clones and omits some. This table has about 180,000 clones, approximately 53% appearing once. The treatment: oral pan-JAK inhibitor, 5-10 mg twice daily. Sequencing used CD8+ T cells sorted from blood, obtained at week 24, from a patient treated with tofacitinib. Receptors were obtained from a human donor with alopecia areata.

The V gene is TRBV4-1, the J gene TRBJ1-5, with D uncertain. This CDR3 region has 13 residues. The germline V gene encodes CDR1 MGHRA and CDR2 YSYEKL. V was pared by 1 base and J by 10 bases, with 11 bases between. For the CDR3, the DNA is TGCGCCAGCAGCCAAGTCACAGAGAGACCCCAGCATTTT. Protein sequence: CASSQVTERPQHF.

This clone was observed many times. The chain uses TRBV7-2 and TRBJ1-1; TRBD1 agrees at 9 bases. The germline CDR1 and CDR2 sequences are SGHTA and FQGNSA. The CDR3 totals 13 residues. V was clipped by 3 bases and J by 6 bases; unmatched bases: 2. The CDR3 sequence: CASSLDRGAEAFF. The CDR3 nucleotides are TGTGCCAGCAGCTTGGACAGGGGCGCTGAAGCTTTCTTT. The full variable domain, with the rest looked up from reference TRBV7-2 and TRBJ1-1, is GAGVSQSPSNKVTEKGKDVELRCDPISGHTALYWYRQSLGQGLEFLIYFQGNSAPDKSGLPSDRFSAERTGGSVSTLTIQRTQQEDSAVYLCASSLDRGAEAFFGQGTRLTVV.

The rearrangement joins TRBV29-1 to TRBJ2-1; the match to TRBD2 covers 10 bases. CDR1 is SQVTM, CDR2 ANQGSEA, per germline. The V segment lost 6 bases and the J segment 4 bases; nucleotides outside the gene matches: 3. The CDR3 is 13 amino acids. The CDR3 bases are TGCAGCGTAGGGACTAGCGTGTACAATGAGCAGTTCTTC. Translation: CSVGTSVYNEQFF.

The CDR3 DNA is TGTGCCACCAGTGACCCCCGGGACGTCAACTATGGCTACACCTTC. As protein: CATSDPRDVNYGYTF. The genes are TRBV15 and TRBJ1-2, with TRBD1 as a possible D gene (5 bases). This CDR3 contains 15 residues. Germline CDR1 is LNHNV and CDR2 is YYDKDF (reference sequence). Trimming left V 6 bases short and J 2 bases short, with 16 bases between. The full variable domain, with the rest looked up from reference TRBV15 and TRBJ1-2, is DAMVIQNPRYQVTQFGKPVTLSCSQTLNHNVMYWYQQKSSQAPKLLFHYYDKDFNNEADTPDNFQSRRPNTSFCFLDIRSPGLGDTAMYLCATSDPRDVNYGYTFGSGTRLTVV.

The chain carries TRBV6-1 and TRBJ2-2, with D hard to call. The V and J ends lost 7 bases and 1 base respectively, with 13 bases between them. The CDR3 length is 15 residues. Germline assignment: CDR1 MNHNS and CDR2 SASEGT. Written as DNA, the CDR3 is TGTGCCAGCATCGACCTCCTTGTGAACACCGGGGAGCTGTTTTTT. Translated, it gives CASIDLLVNTGELFF.

This chain links TRBV7-9 with TRBJ2-7, with 8 bases lining up with TRBD1. There are 14 residues in the CDR3. CDR1 SEHNR and CDR2 FQNEAQ come from the germline V gene (reference sequence). With V trimmed by 4 bases and J by 0 bases, 2 bases remained unmatched. In nucleotides, the CDR3 is TGTGCCAGCAGCTCGACAGGGGACTCCTACGAGCAGTACTTC. Amino acid sequence: CASSSTGDSYEQYF.

In the case of this clone: Other DNA sequences in the same sample also yield this CDR3. The V gene is TRBV27, the J gene TRBJ1-2; a weak D match, TRBD1 (5 bases). V lost 4 bases to trimming and J lost 4 bases, with 10 bases between them. The CDR3 spans 13 residues. The germline gives CDR1 MNHEY, CDR2 SMNVEV (reference sequence). The CDR3 DNA sequence: TGTGCCAGCAGTTCCGGGACGGCCTATGGCTACACCTTC. It encodes CASSSGTAYGYTF.

This clone appeared a few times. The chain joins TRBV6-6 to TRBJ2-7, with D possibly being TRBD1 (6 bases). Germline V gene data show CDR1 as MNHNY and CDR2 as SVGAGI (reference sequence). V dropped 2 bases and J dropped 0 bases, with 14 bases sitting between them. This CDR3 comprises 16 residues. The CDR3 DNA follows: TGTGCCAGCAGTTACGCGGCGTGGGACACCTCCTACGAGCAGTACTTC. Translation: CASSYAAWDTSYEQYF.